The 5 T cell receptor beta chains below come from one sample, sequenced in a study of blood T cell repertoires in COVID-19. Data came from immunoSEQ multiplex PCR; TCRdb stores just in-frame clones and leaves some out. Of under 250,000 clones in the sample, over 80% were seen once. The specimen was peripheral blood. The receptors were gathered from a woman aged 70-85 years with active or convalescent COVID-19.

The chain has TRBV5-4 and TRBJ2-2; 9 bases fit TRBD1. After removal of 3 bases from V and 5 bases from J, the junction contained 5 bases not matched to a gene. Germline V lookup: CDR1 SGHNT, CDR2 YYREEE (reference sequence). There are 15 residues in the CDR3. The CDR3 loop is CASSSGQGLTGELFF. CDR3 DNA: TGTGCCAGCAGCTCGGGACAGGGATTAACCGGGGAGCTGTTTTTT. Full variable domain (missing parts from reference TRBV5-4 and TRBJ2-2): ETGVTQSPTHLIKTRGQQVTLRCSSQSGHNTVSWYQQALGQGPQFIFQYYREEENGRGNFPPRFSGLQFPNYSSELNVNALELDDSALYLCASSSGQGLTGELFFGEGSRLTVL.

This sequence joins TRBV5-4 and TRBJ2-3; 14 nucleotides line up with TRBD2. J lost 4 bases, V lost 6 bases, and 4 bases had no gene match. CDR3 length: 15 residues. Germline V gives CDR1 SGHNT, CDR2 YYREEE (reference sequence). CDR3 region: CASTTGLAGADTQYF. CDR3 in DNA: TGTGCCAGCACGACGGGACTAGCGGGAGCAGATACGCAGTATTTT.

This chain joins TRBV27 and TRBJ2-5; 12 bases fit TRBD1. The CDR3 loop spans 17 amino acids. V shed 0 bases, J shed 4 bases, and the junction held 6 bases outside the gene matches. The germline V gene has CDR1 MNHEY and CDR2 SMNVEV (reference sequence). The CDR3 loop is CASSLSVGTGGRETQYF. The DNA for the CDR3 is TGTGCCAGCAGTTTATCGGTCGGGACAGGGGGCAGAGAGACCCAGTACTTC.

The chain employs TRBV6-5 and TRBJ1-4, with D hard to call. V shed 7 bases and J shed 7 bases, with 7 bases lying between them. The CDR3 has 11 residues. CDR1 and CDR2 from the germline V gene are MNHEY and SVGAGI. CDR3 in DNA: TGTGCCAGCATAAGTAGTGAAAAACTGTTTTTT. It is translated as CASISSEKLFF.

This rearrangement joins TRBV5-1 to TRBJ2-1, with TRBD2 as a possible D gene (6 bases). Between the trimmed V and J ends, which lost 4 bases and 2 bases, there was a span of 16 bases. The CDR3 covers 16 residues. Looked up from germline, CDR1 is SGHRS and CDR2 is YFSETQ. The CDR3, as DNA: TGCGCCAGCAGCCCGTCGGAGGGTGGGGCCTACAATGAGCAGTTCTTC. Translating gives CASSPSEGGAYNEQFF.